The present entry profiles one T cell receptor beta chain with its context. These data belong to a study of blood T cell repertoires in COVID-19. Original data processing: Amplification from reference gene primers served as the basis for estimated nucleated cell counts. The protocol was immunoSEQ multiplex PCR, while the TCRdb copy is restricted to in-frame clones and leaves out a portion. V and J calls and clone size are copied from that table; D and trimming were computed from the DNA. The sample yields tens of thousands of clones, around nine tenths seen once. V lost 2 bases, J lost 3 bases, and 5 bases stayed unmatched. The CDR3 runs 16 residues. Germline assignment: CDR1 SGHVS and CDR2 FQNEAQ.

The chain couples TRBV7-8 to TRBJ2-1; 9 nucleotides match TRBD1. This clonotype was obtained from a man between 70 and 80 years old with active or convalescent COVID-19. The source material was peripheral blood. The CDR3 here is CASSLRDREGYNEQFF. The DNA for the CDR3 is TGTGCCAGCAGCTTAAGGGACAGGGAGGGCTACAATGAGCAGTTCTTC.